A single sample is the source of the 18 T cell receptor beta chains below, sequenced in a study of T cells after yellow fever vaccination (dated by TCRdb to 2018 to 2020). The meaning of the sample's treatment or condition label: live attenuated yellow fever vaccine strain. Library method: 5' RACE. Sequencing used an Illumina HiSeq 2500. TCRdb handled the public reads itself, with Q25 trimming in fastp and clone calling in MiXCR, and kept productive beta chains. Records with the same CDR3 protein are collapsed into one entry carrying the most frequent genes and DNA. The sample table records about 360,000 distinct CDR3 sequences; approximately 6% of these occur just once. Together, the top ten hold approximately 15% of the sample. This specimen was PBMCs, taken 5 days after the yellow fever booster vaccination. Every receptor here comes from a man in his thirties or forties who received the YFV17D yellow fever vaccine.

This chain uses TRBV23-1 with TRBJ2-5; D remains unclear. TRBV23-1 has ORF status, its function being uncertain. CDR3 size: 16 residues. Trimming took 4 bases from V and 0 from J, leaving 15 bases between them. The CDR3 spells CASSRNRTKYQETQYF. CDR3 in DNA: TGCGCCAGCAGTCGAAATAGAACCAAGTACCAAGAGACCCAGTACTTC.

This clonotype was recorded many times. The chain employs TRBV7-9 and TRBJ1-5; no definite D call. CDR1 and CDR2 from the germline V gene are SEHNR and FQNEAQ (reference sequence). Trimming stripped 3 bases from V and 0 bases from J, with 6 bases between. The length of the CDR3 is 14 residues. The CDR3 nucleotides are TGTGCCAGCAGCTTTAAGAATAGCAATCAGCCCCAGCATTTT. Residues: CASSFKNSNQPQHF. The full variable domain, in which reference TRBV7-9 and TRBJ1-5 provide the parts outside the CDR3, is DTGVSQNPRHKITKRGQNVTFRCDPISEHNRLYWYRQTLGQGPEFLTYFQNEAQLEKSRLLSDRFSAERPKGSFSTLEIQRTEQGDSAMYLCASSFKNSNQPQHFGDGTRLSIL.

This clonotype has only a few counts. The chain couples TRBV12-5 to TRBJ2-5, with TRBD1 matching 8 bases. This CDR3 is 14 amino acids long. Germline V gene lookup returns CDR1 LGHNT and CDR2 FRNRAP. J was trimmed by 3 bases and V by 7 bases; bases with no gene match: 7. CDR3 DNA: TGTGCTAGTGCACGCGGGACAGGTAAAGAGACCCAGTACTTC. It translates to CASARGTGKETQYF.

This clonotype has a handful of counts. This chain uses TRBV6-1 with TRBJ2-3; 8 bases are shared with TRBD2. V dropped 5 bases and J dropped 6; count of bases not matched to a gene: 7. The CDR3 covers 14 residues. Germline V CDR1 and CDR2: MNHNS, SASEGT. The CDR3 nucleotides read TGTGCCAGCAGTCCGATGGGACTAGATGATACGCAGTATTTT. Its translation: CASSPMGLDDTQYF.

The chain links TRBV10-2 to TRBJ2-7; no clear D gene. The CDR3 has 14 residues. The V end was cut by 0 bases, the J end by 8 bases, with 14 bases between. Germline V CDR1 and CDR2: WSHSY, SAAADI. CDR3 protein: CASSESTPQAKQYF. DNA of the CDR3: TGCGCCAGCAGTGAGTCGACCCCCCAGGCTAAGCAGTACTTC.

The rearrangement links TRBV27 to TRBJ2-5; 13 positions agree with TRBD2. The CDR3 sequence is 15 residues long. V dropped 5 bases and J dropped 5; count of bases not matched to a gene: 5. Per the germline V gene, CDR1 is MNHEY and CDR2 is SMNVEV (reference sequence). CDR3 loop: CASSPRTSGSETQYF. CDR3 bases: TGTGCCAGCAGTCCCCGGACTAGCGGGAGCGAGACCCAGTACTTC.

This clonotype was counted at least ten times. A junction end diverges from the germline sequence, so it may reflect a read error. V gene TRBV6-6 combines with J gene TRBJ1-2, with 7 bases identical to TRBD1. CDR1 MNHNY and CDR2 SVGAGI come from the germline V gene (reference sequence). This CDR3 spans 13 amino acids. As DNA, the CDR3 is TGTGCCAGCAGTTACTCGACAGGGCACAGGACCCACTTC. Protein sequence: CASSYSTGHRTHF.

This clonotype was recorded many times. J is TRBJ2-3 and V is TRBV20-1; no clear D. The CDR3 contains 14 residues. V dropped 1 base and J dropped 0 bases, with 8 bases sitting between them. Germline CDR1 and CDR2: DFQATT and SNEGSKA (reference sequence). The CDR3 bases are TGCAGTGCTAGAGTGGGTACTAGCACAGATACGCAGTATTTT. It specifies CSARVGTSTDTQYF.

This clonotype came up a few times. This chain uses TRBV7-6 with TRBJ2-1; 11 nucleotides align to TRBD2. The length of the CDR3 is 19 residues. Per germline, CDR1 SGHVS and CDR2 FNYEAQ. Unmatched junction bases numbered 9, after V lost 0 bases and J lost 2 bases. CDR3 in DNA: TGTGCCAGCAGCTTAGCCAGTCTTATAGCGGGAGGGCCCTACAATGAGCAGTTCTTC. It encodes CASSLASLIAGGPYNEQFF.

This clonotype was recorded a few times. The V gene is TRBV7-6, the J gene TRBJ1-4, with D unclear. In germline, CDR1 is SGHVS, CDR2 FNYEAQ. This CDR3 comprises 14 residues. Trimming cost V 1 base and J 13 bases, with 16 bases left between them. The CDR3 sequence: CASSLGPPREGLFF. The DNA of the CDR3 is TGTGCCAGCAGCTTAGGGCCGCCTAGGGAAGGACTGTTTTTT.

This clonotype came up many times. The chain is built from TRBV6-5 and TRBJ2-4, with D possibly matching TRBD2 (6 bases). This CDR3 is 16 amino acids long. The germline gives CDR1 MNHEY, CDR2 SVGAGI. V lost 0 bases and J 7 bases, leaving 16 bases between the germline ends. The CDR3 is CASSYSKGGVGNIQYF. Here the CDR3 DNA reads TGTGCCAGCAGTTACTCGAAGGGAGGAGTGGGCAACATTCAGTACTTC.

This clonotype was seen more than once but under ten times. Here the CDR3 reads CASSPYPFWTTNTGELFF. DNA for the CDR3: TGTGCCAGCAGCCCCTACCCCTTCTGGACCACGAACACCGGGGAGCTGTTTTTT. The chain couples TRBV7-8 to TRBJ2-2, with no clear D. From germline, CDR1 is SGHVS and CDR2 FQNEAQ. This CDR3 is built from 18 residues. With 5 bases removed from V and 0 bases from J, the gap between germline ends came to 19 bases.

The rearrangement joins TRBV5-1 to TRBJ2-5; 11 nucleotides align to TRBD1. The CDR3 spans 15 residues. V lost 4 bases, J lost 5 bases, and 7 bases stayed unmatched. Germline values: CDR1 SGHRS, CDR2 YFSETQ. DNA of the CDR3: TGCGCCAGCAGCGGTGGACAGGGGGCGAAGGAGACCCAGTACTTC. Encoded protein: CASSGGQGAKETQYF.

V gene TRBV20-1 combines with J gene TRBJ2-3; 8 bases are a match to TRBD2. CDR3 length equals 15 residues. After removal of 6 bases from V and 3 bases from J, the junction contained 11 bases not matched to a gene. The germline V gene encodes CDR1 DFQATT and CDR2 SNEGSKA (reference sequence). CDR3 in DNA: TGCAGTGCAAGACTAGCGAATGGTTTTACAGATACGCAGTATTTT. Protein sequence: CSARLANGFTDTQYF.

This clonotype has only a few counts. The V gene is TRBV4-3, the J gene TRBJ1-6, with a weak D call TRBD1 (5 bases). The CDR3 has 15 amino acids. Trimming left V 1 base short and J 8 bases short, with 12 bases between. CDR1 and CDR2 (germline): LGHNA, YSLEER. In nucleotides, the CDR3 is TGCGCCAGCAGCCAAGTCCGGGACTTCGATTCACCCCTCCACTTT. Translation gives CASSQVRDFDSPLHF.

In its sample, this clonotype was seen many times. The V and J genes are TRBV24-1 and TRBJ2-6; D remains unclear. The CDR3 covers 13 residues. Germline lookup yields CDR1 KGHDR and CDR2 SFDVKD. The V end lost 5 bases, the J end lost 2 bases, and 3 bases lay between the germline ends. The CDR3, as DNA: TGTGCCACCAGTGTTACTGGGGCCAACGTCCTGACTTTC. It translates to CATSVTGANVLTF.

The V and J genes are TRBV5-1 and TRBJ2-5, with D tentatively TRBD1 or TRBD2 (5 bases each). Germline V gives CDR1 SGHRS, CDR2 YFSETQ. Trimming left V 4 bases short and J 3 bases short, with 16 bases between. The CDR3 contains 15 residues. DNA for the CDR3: TGCGCCAGCAGCCCGGGACGGCTGGGGAAAGAGACCCAGTACTTC. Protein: CASSPGRLGKETQYF.

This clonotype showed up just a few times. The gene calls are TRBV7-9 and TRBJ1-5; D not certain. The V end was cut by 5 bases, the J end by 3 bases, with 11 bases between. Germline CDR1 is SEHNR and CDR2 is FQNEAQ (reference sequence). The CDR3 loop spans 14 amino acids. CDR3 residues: CASSPPGPNQPQHF. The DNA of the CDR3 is TGTGCCAGCAGCCCCCCGGGTCCCAATCAGCCCCAGCATTTT.